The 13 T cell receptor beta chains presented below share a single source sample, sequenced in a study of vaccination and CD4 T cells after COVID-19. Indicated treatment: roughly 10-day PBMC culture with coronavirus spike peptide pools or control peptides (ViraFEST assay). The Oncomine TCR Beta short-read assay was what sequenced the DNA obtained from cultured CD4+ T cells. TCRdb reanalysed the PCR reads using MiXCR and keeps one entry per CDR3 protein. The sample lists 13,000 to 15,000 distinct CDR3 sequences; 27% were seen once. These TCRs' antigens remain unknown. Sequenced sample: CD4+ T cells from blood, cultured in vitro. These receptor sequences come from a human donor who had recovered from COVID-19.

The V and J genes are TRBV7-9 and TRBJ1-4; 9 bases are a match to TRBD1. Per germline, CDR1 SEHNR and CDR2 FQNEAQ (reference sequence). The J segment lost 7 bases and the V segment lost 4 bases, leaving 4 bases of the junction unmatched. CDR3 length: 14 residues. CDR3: CASSWTGAFEKLFF. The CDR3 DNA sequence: TGTGCCAGCAGCTGGACAGGGGCCTTTGAAAAACTGTTTTTT.

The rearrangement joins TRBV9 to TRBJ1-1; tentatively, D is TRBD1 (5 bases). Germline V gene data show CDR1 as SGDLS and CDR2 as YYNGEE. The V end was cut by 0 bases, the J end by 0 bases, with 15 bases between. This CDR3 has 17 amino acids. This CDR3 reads CASSVGGRGPMNTEAFF. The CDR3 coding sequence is TGTGCCAGCAGCGTAGGGGGACGGGGTCCAATGAACACTGAAGCTTTCTTT.

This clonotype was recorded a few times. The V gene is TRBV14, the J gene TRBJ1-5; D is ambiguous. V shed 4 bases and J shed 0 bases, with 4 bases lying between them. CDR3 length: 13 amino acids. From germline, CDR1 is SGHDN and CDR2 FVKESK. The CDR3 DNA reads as TGTGCCAGCAGCCTTGGTAGCAATCAGCCCCAGCATTTT. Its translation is CASSLGSNQPQHF.

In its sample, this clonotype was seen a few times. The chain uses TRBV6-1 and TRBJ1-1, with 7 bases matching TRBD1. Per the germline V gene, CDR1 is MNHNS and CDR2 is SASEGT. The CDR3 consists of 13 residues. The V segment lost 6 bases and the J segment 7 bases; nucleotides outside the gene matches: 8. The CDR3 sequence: CASRRQGRSEAFF. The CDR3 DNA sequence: TGTGCCAGCAGGCGACAGGGCAGGAGTGAAGCTTTCTTT.

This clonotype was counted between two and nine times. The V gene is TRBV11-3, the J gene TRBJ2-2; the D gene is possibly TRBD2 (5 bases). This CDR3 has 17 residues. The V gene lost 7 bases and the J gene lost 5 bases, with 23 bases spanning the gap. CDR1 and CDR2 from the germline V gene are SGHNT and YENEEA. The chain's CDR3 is CASTQTNPVGRTGELFF. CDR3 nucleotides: TGTGCCAGCACCCAAACAAACCCGGTGGGGAGAACCGGGGAGCTGTTTTTT.

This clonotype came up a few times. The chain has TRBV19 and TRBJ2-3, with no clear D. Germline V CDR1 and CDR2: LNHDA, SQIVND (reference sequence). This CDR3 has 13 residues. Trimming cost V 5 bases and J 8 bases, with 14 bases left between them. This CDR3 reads CASSPTMGSTQYF. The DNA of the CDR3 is TGTGCCAGTAGTCCCACCATGGGGTCTACGCAGTATTTT.

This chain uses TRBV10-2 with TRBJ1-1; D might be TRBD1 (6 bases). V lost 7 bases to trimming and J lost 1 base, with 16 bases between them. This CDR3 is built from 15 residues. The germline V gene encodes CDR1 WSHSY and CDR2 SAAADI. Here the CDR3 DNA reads TGCGCCAGCACTACTCCTGGGACAAAGAACACTGAAGCTTTCTTT. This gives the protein CASTTPGTKNTEAFF.

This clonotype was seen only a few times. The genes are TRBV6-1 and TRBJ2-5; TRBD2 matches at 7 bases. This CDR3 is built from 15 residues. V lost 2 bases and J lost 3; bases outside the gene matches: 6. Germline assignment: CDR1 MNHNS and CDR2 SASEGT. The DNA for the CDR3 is TGTGCCAGCAGTGAAATTGGGGAGGGAAAAGAGACCCAGTACTTC. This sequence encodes CASSEIGEGKETQYF.

The CDR3 region is CASSLRGYQPQHF. CDR3 DNA: TGTGCCAGCAGCTTACGGGGCTATCAGCCCCAGCATTTT. This sequence joins TRBV7-9 and TRBJ1-5, with a weak D call TRBD1 (5 bases). Germline V lookup: CDR1 SEHNR, CDR2 FQNEAQ (reference sequence). The CDR3 covers 13 residues. The V gene lost 2 bases and the J gene lost 5 bases, with 7 bases spanning the gap.

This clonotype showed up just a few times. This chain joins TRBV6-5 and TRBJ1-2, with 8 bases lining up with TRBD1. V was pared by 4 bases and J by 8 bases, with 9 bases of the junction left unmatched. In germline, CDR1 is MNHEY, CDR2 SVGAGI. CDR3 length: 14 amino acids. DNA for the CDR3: TGTGCCAGCAGTTTGGGGCAGGGGGCCTCGGGCTACACCTTC. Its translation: CASSLGQGASGYTF.

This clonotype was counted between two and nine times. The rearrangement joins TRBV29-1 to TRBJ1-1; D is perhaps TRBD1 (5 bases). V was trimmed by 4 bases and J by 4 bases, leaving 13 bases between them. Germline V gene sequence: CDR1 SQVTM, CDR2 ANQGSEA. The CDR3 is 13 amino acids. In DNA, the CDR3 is TGCAGCGTTGTCTTTGGGGCGGCCACTGAAGCTTTCTTT. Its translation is CSVVFGAATEAFF.

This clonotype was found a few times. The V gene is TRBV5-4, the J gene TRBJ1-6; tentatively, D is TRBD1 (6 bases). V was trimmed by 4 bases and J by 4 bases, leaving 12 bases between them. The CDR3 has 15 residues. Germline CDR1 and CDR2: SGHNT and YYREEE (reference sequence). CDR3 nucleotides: TGTGCCAGCAGCGACAGGAGGGGGTATAATTCACCCCTCCACTTT. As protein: CASSDRRGYNSPLHF.

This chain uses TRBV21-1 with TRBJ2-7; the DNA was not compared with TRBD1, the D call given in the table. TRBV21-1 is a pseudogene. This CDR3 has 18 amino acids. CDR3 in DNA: TGTGCCAGCAGCAAAGTCGGAGCAGTACAGTTCCCAGGGTGTGAGCAGTACTTC. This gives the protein CASSKVGAVQFPGCEQYF.